A single sample is the source of the 3 T cell receptor beta chains below, sequenced in a study of T cells in tumors after PD-1 blockade. Here immunoSEQ multiplex PCR was the method, and the copy in TCRdb shows in-frame clones only, minus some. The data contain under 50,000 clones, approximately 80% of them singletons. This specimen consisted of PBMCs, obtained before anti-PD-1 therapy. The receptors originated from a human donor with advanced basal cell or squamous cell carcinoma (not recorded which).

This rearrangement joins TRBV28 to TRBJ1-5, with 7 bases aligning to TRBD1. CDR3 size: 12 residues. The V segment lost 7 bases and the J segment 11 bases; nucleotides outside the gene matches: 8. The V gene's germline CDR1 is MDHEN and CDR2 SYDVKM. CDR3 coding DNA: TGTGCCAGCACTGGGCCCAGGGGGACCCAGCATTTT. This translates into CASTGPRGTQHF.

The chain has TRBV4-1 and TRBJ2-6; 9 nucleotides align to TRBD2. Losses at the gene ends were 2 bases for V and 0 bases for J; bases not matched to a gene: 11. Looked up from germline, CDR1 is MGHRA and CDR2 is YSYEKL. The CDR3 has 20 amino acids. The CDR3 region is CASSQTPQRGALSGANVLTF. The DNA for the CDR3 is TGCGCCAGCAGCCAAACTCCTCAGCGGGGGGCCCTCTCTGGGGCCAACGTCCTGACTTTC.

The chain has TRBV6-5 and TRBJ1-6; 8 bases are a match to TRBD1. The J segment lost 7 bases and the V segment lost 8 bases, leaving 4 bases of the junction unmatched. Looked up from germline, CDR1 is MNHEY and CDR2 is SVGAGI. The CDR3 contains 13 residues. The CDR3, as DNA: TGTGCCAGCCGGACAGGGAGGAATTCACCCCTCCACTTT. Its translation is CASRTGRNSPLHF.